This entry lists 31 T cell receptor beta chains sequenced from one sample in a study of blood T cell repertoires in COVID-19 (dated by TCRdb to the early 2020s). Libraries were constructed by the immunoSEQ multiplex PCR assay. TCRdb limited this immuneACCESS table to in-frame rearrangements with V and J called. A share of clones is missing; checked studies link under half to unresolved V genes, and the rest is unexplained. Recorded for this sample are a few hundred thousand clones; around 84% of them occurred a single time. The leading ten clones occupy 3% to 3.5% of the sample. The source material was peripheral blood. These receptors were collected from a man aged 55 to 70 with acute or convalescent COVID-19.

The V gene is TRBV5-1, the J gene TRBJ1-5; possibly TRBD1 for D (5 bases). The V and J ends lost 0 bases and 1 base respectively, with 8 bases between them. Germline lookup yields CDR1 SGHRS and CDR2 YFSETQ. This CDR3 has 15 residues. For the CDR3, the DNA is TGCGCCAGCAGCTTGGAATCAGGGAGCAATCAGCCCCAGCATTTT. As protein: CASSLESGSNQPQHF.

The CDR3 nucleotides are TGTGCCAGCAGCTTTGGCCAAGGGACAGCTTATGGCTACACCTTC. It translates to CASSFGQGTAYGYTF. The chain recombines TRBV7-9 with TRBJ1-2, with TRBD1 identical over 7 bases. CDR1 and CDR2 from the germline V gene are SEHNR and FQNEAQ (reference sequence). CDR3 size: 15 residues. J was trimmed by 5 bases and V by 3 bases; bases with no gene match: 9. The whole variable domain, remainder taken from reference TRBV7-9 and TRBJ1-2, is DTGVSQNPRHKITKRGQNVTFRCDPISEHNRLYWYRQTLGQGPEFLTYFQNEAQLEKSRLLSDRFSAERPKGSFSTLEIQRTEQGDSAMYLCASSFGQGTAYGYTFGSGTRLTVV.

The chain recombines TRBV4-1 with TRBJ2-3, with TRBD1 identical over 8 bases. The CDR3 totals 15 residues. Germline CDR1 and CDR2: MGHRA and YSYEKL. After removal of 4 bases from V and 0 bases from J, the junction contained 3 bases not matched to a gene. This chain's CDR3 is CASSLGTGSTDTQYF. The DNA for the CDR3 is TGCGCCAGCAGCCTTGGGACAGGAAGCACAGATACGCAGTATTTT.

The gene calls are TRBV28 and TRBJ1-5; D perhaps matches TRBD1 (6 bases). Trimming took 8 bases from V and 8 from J, leaving 13 bases between them. The germline V gene encodes CDR1 MDHEN and CDR2 SYDVKM. This CDR3 spans 12 amino acids. The CDR3 sequence is CASGQGSEPQHF. CDR3 coding DNA: TGTGCCAGCGGCCAGGGGTCGGAGCCCCAGCATTTT.

This chain joins TRBV19 and TRBJ1-2; a possible D gene is TRBD1 (6 bases). The CDR3 runs to 12 residues. V was trimmed by 4 bases and J by 8 bases, leaving 11 bases between them. Germline V gene lookup returns CDR1 LNHDA and CDR2 SQIVND (reference sequence). The CDR3 loop reads CASSNRDTGYTF. CDR3 nucleotide sequence: TGTGCCAGTAGTAATCGGGACACCGGCTACACCTTC.

J is TRBJ2-5 and V is TRBV11-2, with TRBD2 matching over 8 bases. This CDR3 has 17 residues. Germline loops: CDR1 SGHAT, CDR2 FQNNGV. J lost 4 bases, V lost 5 bases, and 15 bases had no gene match. CDR3 protein: CASSPFSGTRVRETQYF. CDR3 sequence (DNA): TGTGCCAGCAGCCCTTTTTCCGGGACTAGGGTTCGAGAGACCCAGTACTTC.

The CDR3 DNA is TGTGCCAGCAACCTTCTAGGTGGTAATGAGCAGTTCTTC. Encoded protein: CASNLLGGNEQFF. The chain combines TRBV2 with TRBJ2-1; no reliable D call. Germline CDR1 reads SNHLY; CDR2 reads FYNNEI. The ends were cut back, 7 bases at V and 7 bases at J, with 14 bases in the middle. This CDR3 contains 13 residues.

This clone was seen only once. The chain is built from TRBV7-9 and TRBJ1-1, with no clear D. Per the germline V gene, CDR1 is SEHNR and CDR2 is FQNEAQ (reference sequence). The V gene lost 4 bases and the J gene lost 1 base, with 13 bases spanning the gap. The CDR3 runs to 15 residues. The CDR3 region is CASSSPGGENTEAFF. In DNA form, the CDR3 reads TGTGCCAGCAGCTCCCCCGGAGGAGAGAACACTGAAGCTTTCTTT.

This chain connects TRBV14 to TRBJ1-1; no firm D call. CDR1 and CDR2 (germline): SGHDN, FVKESK. This CDR3 has 16 amino acids. Trimming pared 2 bases from V and 3 bases from J, leaving 16 bases between. The CDR3 sequence is CASSQQAPPLDTEAFF. The CDR3 region has the DNA TGTGCCAGCAGCCAACAGGCCCCCCCCTTGGACACTGAAGCTTTCTTT.

The chain carries TRBV10-2 and TRBJ1-6; 9 bases line up with TRBD1. J gave up 10 bases and V 5 bases, and 3 bases lay outside the gene matches. Germline assignment: CDR1 WSHSY and CDR2 SAAADI. The length of the CDR3 is 13 residues. The CDR3 sequence is CASSRQGGSPLHF. CDR3 in DNA: TGCGCCAGCAGTAGACAGGGGGGATCACCCCTCCACTTT.

The chain has TRBV5-6 and TRBJ2-4; 11 bases line up with TRBD2. In germline, CDR1 is SGHDT, CDR2 YYEEEE. This CDR3 contains 15 residues. V shed 5 bases, J shed 3 bases, and the junction held 4 bases outside the gene matches. In DNA, the CDR3 is TGTGCCAGCAGGCCTAGCGGGGGGTACAAAAACATTCAGTACTTC. It codes for CASRPSGGYKNIQYF.

The V gene is TRBV7-3, the J gene TRBJ2-1; D perhaps matches TRBD1 (6 bases). Germline assignment: CDR1 SGHTA and CDR2 FQGTGA. The CDR3 loop spans 15 amino acids. V gave up 0 bases and J gave up 4 bases, with 10 bases separating them. The CDR3 DNA is TGTGCCAGCAGCTTAACGCGGACAGCGTACAATGAGCAGTTCTTC. Translation gives CASSLTRTAYNEQFF.

V gene TRBV6-1 combines with J gene TRBJ2-5, with D tentatively TRBD1 (6 bases). The germline gives CDR1 MNHNS, CDR2 SASEGT. Trimming shortened V by 2 bases and J by 5 bases, and 18 bases separated the two germline ends. CDR3 length equals 16 residues. CDR3 coding DNA: TGTGCCAGCAGTGAAATCGGCAGGGGAAAGGGGGAGACCCAGTACTTC. Translation: CASSEIGRGKGETQYF.

This clone was seen a few times. The chain links TRBV5-8 to TRBJ2-1; 14 bases agree with TRBD2. The V segment lost 1 base and the J segment 3 bases; nucleotides outside the gene matches: 9. This CDR3 comprises 19 residues. Looked up from germline, CDR1 is SGHTS and CDR2 is YDEGEE. The CDR3 nucleotides are TGTGCCAGCAGCTTGCTCGGACTAGCGGGGGGCCCTAACTACAATGAGCAGTTCTTC. This translates into CASSLLGLAGGPNYNEQFF.

The CDR3 protein is CASASQYEQYF. DNA for the CDR3: TGTGCCAGTGCCTCTCAGTACGAGCAGTACTTC. The chain links TRBV19 to TRBJ2-7; D remains ambiguous. With 8 bases removed from V and 4 bases from J, the gap between germline ends came to 9 bases. Germline values: CDR1 LNHDA, CDR2 SQIVND (reference sequence). The CDR3 runs to 11 residues.

The rearrangement links TRBV7-2 to TRBJ2-1, with a tentative D call TRBD1 (6 bases). The CDR3 loop spans 13 amino acids. Trimming stripped 8 bases from V and 7 bases from J, with 15 bases between. Germline CDR1 SGHTA, CDR2 FQGNSA. Here the CDR3 DNA reads TGTGCCAGCCCCCCAGGGGTGGGGAATGAGCAGTTCTTC. It specifies CASPPGVGNEQFF.

The chain uses TRBV6-6 and TRBJ2-7; perhaps TRBD1 as D (7 bases). The V gene's germline CDR1 is MNHNY and CDR2 SVGAGI (reference sequence). V dropped 5 bases and J dropped 1 base, with 18 bases sitting between them. The CDR3 sequence is 16 residues long. This CDR3 reads CASSLGGTVGSYEQYF. The CDR3 nucleotides are TGTGCCAGCAGTCTTGGCGGGACAGTGGGTTCCTACGAGCAGTACTTC.

DNA for the CDR3: TGTGCCAGCAGCTTAGCCGGAGGAGATACGCAGTATTTT. Encoded protein: CASSLAGGDTQYF. The chain links TRBV7-3 to TRBJ2-3; D might be TRBD2 (5 bases). The CDR3 sequence is 13 residues long. V lost 2 bases and J lost 5, with 8 bases in between. Germline-derived CDR1 and CDR2 are SGHTA and FQGTGA.

The sample holds one count of this clone. The chain carries TRBV6-5 and TRBJ2-1, with 9 bases lining up with TRBD2. J gave up 8 bases and V 0 bases, and 5 bases lay outside the gene matches. CDR1 is MNHEY and CDR2 is SVGAGI in the germline V gene. CDR3 length: 15 residues. The CDR3 reads CASSYSGGGAYEQFF. Written as DNA, the CDR3 is TGTGCCAGCAGTTACTCGGGCGGGGGGGCATATGAGCAGTTCTTC.

In this sample, this clone turned up once. The CDR3 region is CASSRRQGELHEQFF. DNA of the CDR3: TGTGCCAGCAGCCGCAGACAGGGCGAACTACATGAGCAGTTCTTC. The rearrangement links TRBV7-2 to TRBJ2-1, with 7 bases fitting TRBD1. Germline CDR1 is SGHTA and CDR2 is FQGNSA. V lost 5 bases to trimming and J lost 8 bases; unmatched junction nucleotides: 12. CDR3 length equals 15 residues.

The chain links TRBV5-1 to TRBJ1-3; 7 bases map to TRBD1. CDR3 length equals 18 residues. The germline V gene has CDR1 SGHRS and CDR2 YFSETQ. Unmatched junction bases numbered 15, after V lost 4 bases and J lost 2 bases. CDR3 in amino acids: CASSAGRQGGTAGNTIYF. CDR3 coding DNA: TGCGCCAGCAGCGCCGGGCGACAGGGTGGAACTGCTGGAAACACCATATATTTT.

This chain connects TRBV5-6 to TRBJ1-2, with TRBD1 identical over 7 bases. Germline values: CDR1 SGHDT, CDR2 YYEEEE. Unmatched junction bases numbered 4, after V lost 0 bases and J lost 5 bases. The CDR3 is 14 amino acids. CDR3 nucleotide sequence: TGTGCCAGCAGCTTGGGAGGGGGCGCTTATGGCTACACCTTC. It yields the protein CASSLGGGAYGYTF.

This sequence joins TRBV19 and TRBJ1-2; D possibly corresponds to TRBD1 (5 bases). This CDR3 region has 14 residues. V was shortened by 5 bases and J by 4 bases, with 14 bases between the two germline ends. Germline CDR1 LNHDA, CDR2 SQIVND (reference sequence). This CDR3 is CASSLLTVGYGYTF. In DNA, the CDR3 is TGTGCCAGTAGTCTTTTGACAGTGGGCTATGGCTACACCTTC. Full variable domain (rest looked up from reference TRBV19 and TRBJ1-2): DGGITQSPKYLFRKEGQNVTLSCEQNLNHDAMYWYRQDPGQGLRLIYYSQIVNDFQKGDIAEGYSVSREKKESFPLTVTSAQKNPTAFYLCASSLLTVGYGYTFGSGTRLTVV.

The chain is built from TRBV2 and TRBJ1-1, with 9 bases aligning to TRBD1. The germline V gene has CDR1 SNHLY and CDR2 FYNNEI. This CDR3 region has 12 residues. Trimming took 9 bases from V and 3 from J; bases not matched to a gene: 2. CDR3 protein: CARQGAYTEAFF. The DNA of the CDR3 is TGTGCCAGACAGGGGGCTTACACTGAAGCTTTCTTT.

V and J are TRBV28 and TRBJ2-3, with D possibly being TRBD1 (5 bases). The ends were cut back, 3 bases at V and 6 bases at J, with 13 bases in the middle. Germline CDR1 and CDR2: MDHEN and SYDVKM. The CDR3 spans 14 residues. In nucleotides, the CDR3 is TGTGCCAGCAGTTTCGGTGGGGCCCGGGATACGCAGTATTTT. Amino acid sequence: CASSFGGARDTQYF.

This clone has a count of ten or more. The chain has TRBV11-3 and TRBJ2-2; weak D call: TRBD1 (7 bases). This CDR3 comprises 13 residues. V lost 5 bases and J 6 bases, leaving 10 bases between the germline ends. Germline-derived CDR1 and CDR2 are SGHNT and YENEEA. CDR3 nucleotide sequence: TGTGCCAGCAGCCCAGGGGGGTCCGGGGAGCTGTTTTTT. This translates into CASSPGGSGELFF. Together with reference TRBV11-3 and TRBJ2-2, the CDR3 gives the full variable domain: EAGVVQSPRYKIIEKKQPVAFWCNPISGHNTLYWYLQNLGQGPELLIRYENEEAVDDSQLPKDRFSAERLKGVDSTLKIQPAELGDSAVYLCASSPGGSGELFFGEGSRLTVL.

J is TRBJ2-7 and V is TRBV6-2 or TRBV6-3; D is uncertain. CDR1 and CDR2 (germline): MNHEY, SVGEGT. This CDR3 is built from 13 residues. Trimming pared 2 bases from V and 5 bases from J, leaving 10 bases between. The CDR3 is CASSYAGSHEQYF. The CDR3 DNA reads as TGTGCCAGCAGTTACGCCGGGTCCCACGAGCAGTACTTC.

The chain couples TRBV20-1 to TRBJ2-5, with D tentatively TRBD1 (5 bases). There are 10 residues in the CDR3. From germline, CDR1 is DFQATT and CDR2 SNEGSKA (reference sequence). The V end lost 5 bases, the J end lost 4 bases, and 5 bases lay between the germline ends. The CDR3 bases are TGCAGTGCTGGGGCAGAGACCCAGTACTTC. Amino acids: CSAGAETQYF.

This sequence joins TRBV4-1 and TRBJ2-3; TRBD2 agrees at 8 bases. Germline V gives CDR1 MGHRA, CDR2 YSYEKL. Trimming took 1 base from V and 2 from J; bases not matched to a gene: 11. The CDR3 is made up of 18 amino acids. CDR3 amino acids: CASSQGPAGVPPTDTQYF. CDR3 nucleotide sequence: TGCGCCAGCAGCCAAGGGCCAGCGGGGGTGCCTCCCACAGATACGCAGTATTTT.

As DNA, the CDR3 is TGTGCCAGCTCACAGGTCGGAGGGGGCGAAAATCAGCCCCAGCATTTT. Amino acids: CASSQVGGGENQPQHF. V is TRBV18 and J is TRBJ1-5; 7 nucleotides align to TRBD1. V was pared by 4 bases and J by 4 bases, with 10 bases of the junction left unmatched. This CDR3 region has 16 residues. Germline V gene lookup returns CDR1 KGHSH and CDR2 LQKENI.

The J gene is TRBJ2-7, the V gene TRBV19; 8 bases are a match to TRBD1. The germline CDR1 and CDR2 sequences are LNHDA and SQIVND (reference sequence). After removal of 6 bases from V and 4 bases from J, the junction contained 5 bases not matched to a gene. This CDR3 region has 13 residues. CDR3 nucleotide sequence: TGTGCCAGTAGAGCAGGGGGCGCTTACGAGCAGTACTTC. It translates to CASRAGGAYEQYF. Supplemented by reference TRBV19 and TRBJ2-7, the full variable domain reads DGGITQSPKYLFRKEGQNVTLSCEQNLNHDAMYWYRQDPGQGLRLIYYSQIVNDFQKGDIAEGYSVSREKKESFPLTVTSAQKNPTAFYLCASRAGGAYEQYFGPGTRLTVT.